This T cell receptor beta chain was profiled in a study of CD8+ T cells in alopecia areata. Findings of the study overall: Normal skin contains resident alphabeta T cells, and these are also sequenced in scalp samples. Clarity of TCR sharing across patients fell short of that in mice, possibly HLA-related.

The germline V gene encodes CDR1 SGHVS and CDR2 FNYEAQ. 9 amino acids form the CDR3, both terminal residues included. As to this clone: Its cognate antigen is unknown. In this CDR3 the conserved last residue, phenylalanine or tryptophan, is missing, so a read error is likely. Because the CDR3's place on the DNA is in doubt, the DNA is left out and the CDR3 is given as listed by TCRdb.

Once RNA had been extracted, it was reverse transcribed into cDNA to act as the sequencing template. The protocol was immunoSEQ multiplex PCR, while the TCRdb copy is restricted to in-frame clones and leaves out a portion. The sample lists 120,000 or so clones, 45% to 50% occurring once. This clonotype was obtained from a human donor with alopecia areata. This chain uses TRBV7-6 with TRBJ1-1. The sequencing sample was made of NKG2D-low CD8+ T cells sorted from blood. CDR3 in amino acids: CASSLTGGQ.